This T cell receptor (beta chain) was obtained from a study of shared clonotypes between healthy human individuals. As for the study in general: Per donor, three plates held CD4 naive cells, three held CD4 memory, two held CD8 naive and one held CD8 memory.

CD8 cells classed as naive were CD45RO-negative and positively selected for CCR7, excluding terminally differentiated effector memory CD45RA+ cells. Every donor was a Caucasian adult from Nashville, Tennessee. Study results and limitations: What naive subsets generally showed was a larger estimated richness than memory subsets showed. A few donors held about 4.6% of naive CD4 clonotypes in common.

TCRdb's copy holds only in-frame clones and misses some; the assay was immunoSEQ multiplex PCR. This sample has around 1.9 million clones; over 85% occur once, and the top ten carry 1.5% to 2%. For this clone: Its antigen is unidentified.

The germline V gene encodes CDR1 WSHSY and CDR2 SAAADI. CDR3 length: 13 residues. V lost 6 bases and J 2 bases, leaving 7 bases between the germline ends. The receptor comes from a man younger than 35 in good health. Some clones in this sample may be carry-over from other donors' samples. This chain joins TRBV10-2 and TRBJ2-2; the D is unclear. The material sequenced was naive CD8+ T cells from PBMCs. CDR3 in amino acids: CASSQFNTGELFF. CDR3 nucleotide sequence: TGCGCCAGCAGCCAATTTAACACCGGGGAGCTGTTTTTT.